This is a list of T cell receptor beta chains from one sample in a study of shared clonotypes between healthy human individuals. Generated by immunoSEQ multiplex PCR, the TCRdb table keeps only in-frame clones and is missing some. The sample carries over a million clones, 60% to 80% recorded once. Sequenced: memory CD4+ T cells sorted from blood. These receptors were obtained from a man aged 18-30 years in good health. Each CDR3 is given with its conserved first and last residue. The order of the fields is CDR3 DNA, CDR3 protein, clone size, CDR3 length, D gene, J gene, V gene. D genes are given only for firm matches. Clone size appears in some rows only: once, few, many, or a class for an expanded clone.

cdr3_nt: TGTGCCAGCAGCCTGGGACTGGCCTACAATGAGCAGTTCTTC; cdr3_aa: CASSLGLAYNEQFF; clone_size: .; cdr3_length: 14; d_call: .; j_call: TRBJ2-1; v_call: TRBV27
cdr3_nt: TGTGCCAGCAGCTTCATCCCGGGCCGAGATACGCAGTATTTT; cdr3_aa: CASSFIPGRDTQYF; clone_size: .; cdr3_length: 14; d_call: .; j_call: TRBJ2-3; v_call: TRBV5-4
cdr3_nt: TGTGCCAGCAGTGATCTAGCATACGAGCAGTACTTC; cdr3_aa: CASSDLAYEQYF; clone_size: .; cdr3_length: 12; d_call: .; j_call: TRBJ2-7; v_call: TRBV6-6
cdr3_nt: TGTGCCAGCAGTGAACGGAGCGGAGGGGTTGTTTACGAGCAGTACTTC; cdr3_aa: CASSERSGGVVYEQYF; clone_size: .; cdr3_length: 16; d_call: .; j_call: TRBJ2-7; v_call: TRBV2
cdr3_nt: TGTGCCAGCAGCTCAGACCCGGGCGTAGGGGGCTACACCTTC; cdr3_aa: CASSSDPGVGGYTF; clone_size: few; cdr3_length: 14; d_call: .; j_call: TRBJ1-2; v_call: TRBV6-1
cdr3_nt: TGTGCCAGCAGCTCGGGAGGGAGAACTGAAGCTTTCTTT; cdr3_aa: CASSSGGRTEAFF; clone_size: once; cdr3_length: 13; d_call: .; j_call: TRBJ1-1; v_call: TRBV7-2
cdr3_nt: TGCGCCAGCAGCCCGGGACAGTCCTACAATGAGCAGTTCTTC; cdr3_aa: CASSPGQSYNEQFF; clone_size: few; cdr3_length: 14; d_call: TRBD1; j_call: TRBJ2-1; v_call: TRBV5-1
cdr3_nt: TGTGCCAGCAGCAAGAGCGGGGGGCCTCAAGAGACCCAGTACTTC; cdr3_aa: CASSKSGGPQETQYF; clone_size: once; cdr3_length: 15; d_call: TRBD2; j_call: TRBJ2-5; v_call: TRBV5-4
cdr3_nt: TGTGCCTGGTCCCTAGCGGGAGAAGATTCCTACGAGCAGTACTTC; cdr3_aa: CAWSLAGEDSYEQYF; clone_size: .; cdr3_length: 15; d_call: TRBD2; j_call: TRBJ2-7; v_call: TRBV19
cdr3_nt: TGTGCCAGCAGCCAGAGACCAGAGCTGTACTTC; cdr3_aa: CASSQRPELYF; clone_size: .; cdr3_length: 11; d_call: .; j_call: TRBJ2-7; v_call: TRBV28
cdr3_nt: TGTGCCAGCAGTTACTCGAAGGGTGGCGAGCAGTACTTC; cdr3_aa: CASSYSKGGEQYF; clone_size: .; cdr3_length: 13; d_call: .; j_call: TRBJ2-7; v_call: TRBV6-5
cdr3_nt: TGTGCCAGCTCACCCGTCGAGGGGGTGGTATCCTACAATGAGCAGTTCTTC; cdr3_aa: CASSPVEGVVSYNEQFF; clone_size: .; cdr3_length: 17; d_call: .; j_call: TRBJ2-1; v_call: TRBV18
cdr3_nt: TGTGCCAGCAGCGTAGGTTCCAGGGGCAATCCCCTACACTTC; cdr3_aa: CASSVGSRGNPLHF; clone_size: few; cdr3_length: 14; d_call: .; j_call: TRBJ2-4; v_call: TRBV9
cdr3_nt: TGTGCCAGCAGTGAATCAAACCCGGGGTCTCGTGAAAAACTGTTTTTT; cdr3_aa: CASSESNPGSREKLFF; clone_size: .; cdr3_length: 16; d_call: .; j_call: TRBJ1-4; v_call: TRBV25-1
cdr3_nt: TGTGCCAGTAGTTTTGCCTGGGGACAGGCTAATGAAAAACTGTTTTTT; cdr3_aa: CASSFAWGQANEKLFF; clone_size: .; cdr3_length: 16; d_call: TRBD1; j_call: TRBJ1-4; v_call: TRBV19
cdr3_nt: TGCGCCAGCAGCCAAGTGGGGGATGAGCAGTTCTTC; cdr3_aa: CASSQVGDEQFF; clone_size: .; cdr3_length: 12; d_call: .; j_call: TRBJ2-1; v_call: TRBV4-1